A single sample gave rise to the 21 T cell receptor beta chains below, sequenced in a study of T and B cells in COVID-19 patients (TCRdb year 2020). This sample was sequenced with an Illumina MiSeq. TRB rearrangements were amplified by multiplex PCR with BIOMED2 TRB-A/B primer pools. Starting from the raw public reads, TCRdb applied fastp trimming at Q25, assembled clones with MiXCR and retained in-frame beta chains. Each entry merges the rows of one CDR3 protein and shows their most common DNA and genes. For this sample there are 1,500 or so distinct CDR3 sequences; about 31% appear just once. The ten top clones hold 77% of the sample. Genomic DNA extracted from blood, in amounts of 250-500 ng, served as the starting material for amplifying TRB repertoires. The sample was blood. All receptors come from a human donor with active COVID-19.

By frequency in the sample, this clonotype is medium-sized. V usage is TRBV29-1 and J usage is TRBJ2-2; 8 bases align to TRBD1. CDR1 and CDR2 from the germline V gene are SQVTM and ANQGSEA. The CDR3 runs 15 residues. The V gene end was trimmed by 8 bases and the J gene end by 1 base; junction bases not matched to a gene: 9. CDR3 sequence reads: CSLRTGTGNTGELFF. CDR3 DNA: TGCAGCCTTCGAACCGGGACAGGGAACACCGGGGAGCTGTTTTTT.

This clonotype was detected a few times. The rearrangement joins TRBV6-5 to TRBJ2-3, with 7 bases that match TRBD1. V was clipped by 5 bases and J by 6 bases; unmatched bases: 2. CDR3 length equals 12 residues. Germline assignment: CDR1 MNHEY and CDR2 SVGAGI. This CDR3 is CASSNRGDTQYF. CDR3 bases: TGTGCCAGCAGTAACAGGGGTGATACGCAGTATTTT.

In this sample, this clonotype is medium-sized. The chain recombines TRBV5-6 with TRBJ2-3; possibly TRBD1 for D (6 bases). CDR1 and CDR2 (germline): SGHDT, YYEEEE. V lost 4 bases, J lost 6 bases, and 6 bases lay in between. The CDR3 sequence is 11 residues long. CDR3 in DNA: TGTGCCAGCAGCGGGGGCGATACGCAGTATTTT. Its translation: CASSGGDTQYF.

This clonotype has a handful of counts. The chain joins TRBV19 to TRBJ1-1, with D tentatively TRBD1 (5 bases). The length of the CDR3 is 16 residues. The germline gives CDR1 LNHDA, CDR2 SQIVND (reference sequence). Trimming cost V 6 bases and J 0 bases, with 17 bases left between them. The CDR3 region is CASRPLGGGMNTEAFF. CDR3 in DNA: TGTGCCAGTAGACCCCTGGGGGGGGGGATGAACACTGAAGCTTTCTTT.

V and J are TRBV19 and TRBJ1-1; D unresolved. CDR1 and CDR2 from the germline V gene are LNHDA and SQIVND (reference sequence). Trimming removed 3 bases from V and 0 bases from J, with 5 bases in between. The CDR3 contains 13 residues. CDR3 in DNA: TGTGCCAGTAGTATCGCCCTGAACACTGAAGCTTTCTTT. Translated: CASSIALNTEAFF. Variable domain in full (rest from reference TRBV19 and TRBJ1-1): DGGITQSPKYLFRKEGQNVTLSCEQNLNHDAMYWYRQDPGQGLRLIYYSQIVNDFQKGDIAEGYSVSREKKESFPLTVTSAQKNPTAFYLCASSIALNTEAFFGQGTRLTVV.

This clonotype ranks as medium-sized (0.01 to 0.1%). This chain connects TRBV29-1 to TRBJ1-1; D gene unclear. The CDR3 is 11 amino acids. The ends were cut back, 2 bases at V and 5 bases at J, with 6 bases in the middle. Germline V gene sequence: CDR1 SQVTM, CDR2 ANQGSEA. The CDR3 nucleotides are TGCAGCGTTGAATGGAGGACTGAAGCTTTCTTT. Amino acids: CSVEWRTEAFF.

This clonotype was picked up a small number of times. The rearrangement joins TRBV5-4 to TRBJ1-1; D ambiguous. Deletions cut 2 bases from V and 7 bases from J, with 12 bases between. Germline loops: CDR1 SGHNT, CDR2 YYREEE (reference sequence). CDR3 length equals 13 residues. CDR3 nucleotides: TGTGCCAGCAGCTTTGGCAGCGTCCTTGAAGCTTTCTTT. This sequence encodes CASSFGSVLEAFF. The variable domain in full, with the rest retrieved from reference TRBV5-4 and TRBJ1-1, is ETGVTQSPTHLIKTRGQQVTLRCSSQSGHNTVSWYQQALGQGPQFIFQYYREEENGRGNFPPRFSGLQFPNYSSELNVNALELDDSALYLCASSFGSVLEAFFGQGTRLTVV.

J is TRBJ2-2 and V is TRBV4-3; D is unclear. The CDR3 consists of 12 residues. Trimming pared 0 bases from V and 7 bases from J, leaving 3 bases between. CDR1 and CDR2 (germline): LGHNA, YSLEER. Here the CDR3 DNA reads TGCGCCAGCAGCCAAGATGACGGGGAGCTGTTTTTT. Protein: CASSQDDGELFF.

The chain combines TRBV20-1 with TRBJ2-1, with 10 bases matching TRBD1. CDR1 is DFQATT and CDR2 is SNEGSKA in the germline V gene (reference sequence). The CDR3 is 11 residues long. V trimming: 5 bases; J trimming: 13 bases; junction bases outside the gene matches: 5. This chain's CDR3 is CSARDRGGQFF. The DNA of the CDR3 is TGCAGTGCTCGGGACAGGGGAGGCCAGTTCTTC.

This clonotype was counted a single time. The chain links TRBV6-5 to TRBJ2-1, with 8 positions matching TRBD2. The CDR3 spans 15 residues. Germline V gene lookup returns CDR1 MNHEY and CDR2 SVGAGI. The V gene end was trimmed by 6 bases and the J gene end by 3 bases; junction bases not matched to a gene: 7. CDR3 nucleotide sequence: TGTGCCAGCAGCGAAAGAAGCGGGAGCTACAATGAGCAGTTCTTC. Amino acid sequence: CASSERSGSYNEQFF.

This clonotype was observed a few times. The J gene is TRBJ2-1, the V gene TRBV7-9; no definite D call. This CDR3 comprises 13 residues. V lost 1 base to trimming and J lost 7 bases, with 8 bases between them. Germline CDR1 is SEHNR and CDR2 is FQNEAQ (reference sequence). Here the CDR3 reads CASSLGTENEQFF. DNA of the CDR3: TGTGCCAGCAGCTTAGGGACGGAGAATGAGCAGTTCTTC.

This clonotype has a handful of counts. This rearrangement joins TRBV7-9 to TRBJ2-4, with 10 bases fitting TRBD2. With V trimmed by 3 bases and J by 8 bases, 7 bases remained unmatched. The CDR3 totals 15 residues. Germline CDR1 reads SEHNR; CDR2 reads FQNEAQ (reference sequence). Written as DNA, the CDR3 is TGTGCCAGCAGCTTCTTTGGGACTAGCGAGGACATTCAGTACTTC. Residues: CASSFFGTSEDIQYF.

Notes on this clonotype: An end of the junction differs from the germline gene, which may be a read error. CDR3 amino acids: CASSLQIGQPSTEHF. The CDR3 DNA is TGTGCCAGCAGCCTTCAGATTGGACAGCCCTCTACCGAGCACTTC. The chain is built from TRBV6-5 and TRBJ2-7; D is possibly TRBD1 (6 bases). Germline V CDR1 and CDR2: MNHEY, SVGAGI. There are 15 residues in the CDR3.

On this clonotype itself: Compared with germline, one end of the junction differs, possibly owing to a read error. The genes are TRBV5-5 and TRBJ1-2; a possible D gene is TRBD1 (5 bases). Germline V gives CDR1 SGHKS, CDR2 YYEKEE (reference sequence). The CDR3 runs 14 residues. In DNA form, the CDR3 reads TGCGCCAGCAGCAGCACAGGTGGGGTCTATGGCTACACCTTC. Translation gives CASSSTGGVYGYTF.

The chain uses TRBV4-2 and TRBJ2-7; D gene unclear. The CDR3 spans 15 residues. Between the trimmed V and J ends, which lost 1 base and 3 bases, there was a span of 13 bases. CDR1 is LGHNA and CDR2 is YNFKEQ in the germline V gene. The CDR3 DNA reads as TGTGCCAGCAGCCAAGGTACGAGATCCGGCTACGAGCAGTACTTC. Residues: CASSQGTRSGYEQYF.

The CDR3 nucleotides are TGTGCCAGCAAGGTTTTTGGACGAGGGGACACTGAAGCTTTCTTT. It encodes CASKVFGRGDTEAFF. The chain combines TRBV2 with TRBJ1-1, with a tentative D call TRBD1 (5 bases). Germline CDR1 SNHLY, CDR2 FYNNEI. Trimming took off 7 bases at V and 3 bases at J, with 18 bases between the two ends. This CDR3 is built from 15 residues. Supplemented by reference TRBV2 and TRBJ1-1, the full variable domain reads EPEVTQTPSHQVTQMGQEVILRCVPISNHLYFYWYRQILGQKVEFLVSFYNNEISEKSEIFDDQFSVERPDGSNFTLKIRSTKLEDSAMYFCASKVFGRGDTEAFFGQGTRLTVV.

In its sample, this clonotype ranks as medium-sized (0.01 to 0.1%). The V call is TRBV19, the J call TRBJ2-5, with a weak D call TRBD1 (6 bases). This CDR3 contains 14 residues. Per the germline V gene, CDR1 is LNHDA and CDR2 is SQIVND (reference sequence). V gave up 10 bases and J gave up 1 base, with 16 bases separating them. The CDR3 loop is CATRGRGSQETQYF. The CDR3 DNA follows: TGTGCCACGCGAGGCAGGGGAAGCCAAGAGACCCAGTACTTC.

This clonotype rates as medium-sized. The V call is TRBV19, the J call TRBJ2-2; D possibly matches TRBD1 or TRBD2 (5 bases each). The CDR3 loop spans 15 amino acids. Germline V CDR1 and CDR2: LNHDA, SQIVND (reference sequence). Trimming took off 3 bases at V and 6 bases at J, with 14 bases between the two ends. The CDR3: CASSIIRRGAGELFF. Here the CDR3 DNA reads TGTGCCAGTAGTATTATTCGTCGAGGGGCCGGGGAGCTGTTTTTT.

The V call is TRBV6-6, the J call TRBJ1-6; D is possibly TRBD1 (6 bases). CDR3 length: 15 residues. V lost 6 bases and J lost 5, with 14 bases in between. CDR1 and CDR2 from the germline V gene are MNHNY and SVGAGI (reference sequence). CDR3 sequence: CASRGGGRDNSPLHF. The CDR3 DNA reads TGTGCCAGCAGGGGTGGGGGCCGAGATAATTCACCCCTCCACTTT.

This clonotype is categorized as medium-sized. The V call is TRBV5-4, the J call TRBJ2-7, with 7 positions matching TRBD2. CDR1 and CDR2 from the germline V gene are SGHNT and YYREEE (reference sequence). This CDR3 contains 13 residues. Germline trimming cut 9 bases from V and 2 bases from J; bases unmatched to any gene: 8. As DNA, the CDR3 is TGTGCCACCACACTCCGGGGGGCCTACGAGCAGTACTTC. This gives the protein CATTLRGAYEQYF.

The chain recombines TRBV19 with TRBJ1-1, with D possibly matching TRBD1 (5 bases). V dropped 11 bases and J dropped 1 base, with 14 bases sitting between them. Germline CDR1 and CDR2: LNHDA and SQIVND (reference sequence). This CDR3 region has 13 residues. The CDR3 DNA follows: TGTGCCTCAGGGAGAGCGGGGAACACTGAAGCTTTCTTT. Translating gives CASGRAGNTEAFF.